This T cell receptor (beta chain) originates from a study of Tregs in tolerant kidney transplant recipients. Study-level findings and limits: Validation in larger populations is needed because few patients were studied. Biological reproducibility was not directly addressed, but technical replication error appeared minimal. Expanding Tregs on activated donor B cells appeared to best identify donor-specific TCRbeta clones.

Comment on this clone: Its specificity is not known.

The germline V gene has CDR1 SGHDT and CDR2 YYEEEE. Deletions cut 4 bases from V and 0 bases from J, with 14 bases between. There are 16 residues in the CDR3. Clones were read by immunoSEQ multiplex PCR, and TCRdb kept only the in-frame ones, dropping some. Of some 240,000 clones detected, about four fifths appear once; the ten largest clones hold around 0.6%. CD4+CD25+CD127- Tregs, CD4+CD25- non-Tregs, CD4 and CD8 cells were sorted. The clonotype was recovered from a human donor in good health. The rearrangement joins TRBV5-6 to TRBJ2-4, with D perhaps matching TRBD2 (5 bases). Sample: CD4+ T cells from blood. Here the CDR3 reads CASSPRGRLAKNIQYF. The CDR3 DNA reads as TGTGCCAGCAGCCCCCGGGGAAGACTAGCCAAAAACATTCAGTACTTC.